This TCR beta chain was sequenced for a study of regulatory T cells in long-lasting Graves disease. Study results and limitations: Samples came from peripheral blood alone, without thyroid tissue. Public clonotype sharing was higher in persistent than newly diagnosed patients.

As for time point: newly diagnosed GD, antithyroid drugs for less than 3 months. PBMCs provided the RNA from which the TCR library was made. It was an endocrinology department in Xi'an, China, that provided the patients. The CDR3 totals 13 residues. The ends were cut back, 3 bases at V and 3 bases at J, with 9 bases in the middle. This clonotype came up many times. Its target is not known. Sequencing libraries for TCR beta were prepared with iRepertoire HTBI primers and Arm-PCR of CDR3 regions. A single record per CDR3 protein comes from TCRdb applying MiXCR to the multiplex PCR reads. The sample lists fewer than 350,000 distinct CDR3 sequences, under 20% seen once, with approximately 35% in the top ten.

V gene TRBV12-3 or TRBV12-4 combines with J gene TRBJ2-7, with unresolved D. Source: peripheral blood mononuclear cells (PBMCs), taken at new diagnosis, from a patient treated with antithyroid drugs. This clonotype originated in a female donor with Graves disease. The CDR3 DNA is TGTGCCAGCAGTTTGGTGGCTAACTACGAGCAGTACTTC. Translated: CASSLVANYEQYF.